Sequencing of this T cell receptor beta chain was carried out in a study of blood T cell repertoires in COVID-19. Germline CDR1 is KGHSH and CDR2 is LQKENI. Trimming shortened V by 1 base and J by 0 bases, and 5 bases separated the two germline ends. The CDR3 totals 14 residues. Original handling: Amplified reference gene primers provided the basis for estimating nucleated cell counts. The protocol was immunoSEQ multiplex PCR, while the TCRdb copy is restricted to in-frame clones and leaves out a portion. V and J calls and clone size are as listed in that table; D and trimming were resolved from the DNA. The profile shows a few hundred thousand clones, 90% of them singletons.

Sequencing was carried out using PBMCs or T cells enriched from blood (not recorded which). The chain joins TRBV18 to TRBJ2-3; D gene unclear. This sequence originates from a man younger than 35 who had recovered from COVID-19. The CDR3 is CASSPLASTDTQYF. DNA of the CDR3: TGTGCCAGCTCACCACTAGCTAGCACAGATACGCAGTATTTT. The whole variable domain, filled in from reference TRBV18 and TRBJ2-3, reads NAGVMQNPRHLVRRRGQEARLRCSPMKGHSHVYWYRQLPEEGLKFMVYLQKENIIDESGMPKERFSAEFPKEGPSILRIQQVVRGDSAAYFCASSPLASTDTQYFGPGTRLTVL.